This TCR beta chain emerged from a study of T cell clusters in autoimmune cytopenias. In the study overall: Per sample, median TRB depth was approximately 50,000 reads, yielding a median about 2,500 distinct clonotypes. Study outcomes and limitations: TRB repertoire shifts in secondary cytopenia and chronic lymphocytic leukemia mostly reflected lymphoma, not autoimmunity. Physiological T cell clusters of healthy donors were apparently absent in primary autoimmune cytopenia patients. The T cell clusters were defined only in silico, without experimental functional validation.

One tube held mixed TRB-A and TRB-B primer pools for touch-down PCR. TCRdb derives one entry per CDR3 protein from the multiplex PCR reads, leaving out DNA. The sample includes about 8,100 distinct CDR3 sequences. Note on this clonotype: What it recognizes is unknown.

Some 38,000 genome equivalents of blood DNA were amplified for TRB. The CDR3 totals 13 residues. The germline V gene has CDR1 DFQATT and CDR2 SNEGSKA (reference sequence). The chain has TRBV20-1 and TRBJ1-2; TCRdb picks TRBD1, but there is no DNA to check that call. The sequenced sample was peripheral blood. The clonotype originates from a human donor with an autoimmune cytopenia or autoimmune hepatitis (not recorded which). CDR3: CSAKQGVRDGYTF.